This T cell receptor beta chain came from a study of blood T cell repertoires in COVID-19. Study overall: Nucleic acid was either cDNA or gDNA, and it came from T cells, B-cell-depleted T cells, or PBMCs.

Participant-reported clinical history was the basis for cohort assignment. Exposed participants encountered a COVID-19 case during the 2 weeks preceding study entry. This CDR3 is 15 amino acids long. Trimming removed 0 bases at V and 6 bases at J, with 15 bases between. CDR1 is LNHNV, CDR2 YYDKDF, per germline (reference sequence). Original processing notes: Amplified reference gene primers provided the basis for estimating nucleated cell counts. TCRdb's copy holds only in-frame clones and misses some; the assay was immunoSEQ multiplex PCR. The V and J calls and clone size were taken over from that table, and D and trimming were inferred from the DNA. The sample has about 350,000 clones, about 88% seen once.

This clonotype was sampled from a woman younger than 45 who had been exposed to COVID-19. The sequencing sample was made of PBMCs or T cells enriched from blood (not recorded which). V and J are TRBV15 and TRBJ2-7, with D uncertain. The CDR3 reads CATSRDLLRQAEQYF. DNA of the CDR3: TGTGCCACCAGCAGAGATTTGTTGAGGCAAGCCGAGCAGTACTTC. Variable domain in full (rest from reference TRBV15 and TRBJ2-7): DAMVIQNPRYQVTQFGKPVTLSCSQTLNHNVMYWYQQKSSQAPKLLFHYYDKDFNNEADTPDNFQSRRPNTSFCFLDIRSPGLGDTAMYLCATSRDLLRQAEQYFGPGTRLTVT.